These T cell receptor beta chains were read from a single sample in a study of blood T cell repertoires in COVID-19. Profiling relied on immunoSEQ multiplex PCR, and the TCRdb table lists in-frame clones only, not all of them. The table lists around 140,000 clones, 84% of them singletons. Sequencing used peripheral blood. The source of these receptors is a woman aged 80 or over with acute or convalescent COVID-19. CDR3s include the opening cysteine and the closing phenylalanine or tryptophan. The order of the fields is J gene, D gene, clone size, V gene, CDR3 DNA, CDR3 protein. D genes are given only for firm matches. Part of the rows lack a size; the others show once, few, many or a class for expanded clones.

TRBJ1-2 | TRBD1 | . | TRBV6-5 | TGTGCCAGCAGTCCCGACAGGGGATATGGCTACACCTTC | CASSPDRGYGYTF
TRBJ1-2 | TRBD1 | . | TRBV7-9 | TGTGCCAGCACCCGGACAGGGGGACGGGCTAACTATGGCTACACCTTC | CASTRTGGRANYGYTF
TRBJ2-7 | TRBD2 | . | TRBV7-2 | TGTGCCAGCAGACGAGGACTAGCGGGGGCCGGGGCGGGGAACGAGCAGTACTTC | CASRRGLAGAGAGNEQYF
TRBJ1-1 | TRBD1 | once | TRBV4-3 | TGCGCCAGCAGCCAAAGTACAGGGGGCACTGAAGCTTTCTTT | CASSQSTGGTEAFF
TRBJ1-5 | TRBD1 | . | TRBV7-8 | TGTGCCAGCAGCTCAACCACTACGACAGGGAATCAGCCCCAGCATTTT | CASSSTTTTGNQPQHF
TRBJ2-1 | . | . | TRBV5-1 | TGCGCCAGCAGCTCCAGTCAGGTCCCTGTCTTC | CASSSSQVPVF
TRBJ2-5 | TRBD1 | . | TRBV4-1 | TGCGCCAGCGGGACAGGGGGCGCAGGAGAGACCCAGTACTTC | CASGTGGAGETQYF
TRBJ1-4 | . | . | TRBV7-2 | TGTGCCAGCAGCTTAAGTCGGGGGAGGGAAAAACTGTTTTTT | CASSLSRGREKLFF
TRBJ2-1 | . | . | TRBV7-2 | TGTGCCAGCAGCAGGGGTGGGGGGACAGCAAGTTACAATGAGCAGTTCTTC | CASSRGGGTASYNEQFF
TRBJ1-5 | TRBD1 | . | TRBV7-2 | TGTGCCAGCAGCTTAAACGGACAGGGGTATAGCAATCAGCCCCAGCATTTT | CASSLNGQGYSNQPQHF
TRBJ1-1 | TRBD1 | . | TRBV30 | TGTGCCTGGAGCCCGGACAGGTCGTCCAGCACTGAAGCTTTCTTT | CAWSPDRSSSTEAFF
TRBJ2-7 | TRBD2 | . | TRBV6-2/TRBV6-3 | TGTGCCAGCAGTTACCCGGGACTACCGCCCTACGAGCAGTACTTC | CASSYPGLPPYEQYF
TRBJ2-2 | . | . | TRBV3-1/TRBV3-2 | TGTGCCAGTTCCCGGGGAGTTGGCGGGGAGCTGTTTTTT | CASSRGVGGELFF
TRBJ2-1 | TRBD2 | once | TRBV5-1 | TGCGCCAGCAGCTTGGTTGATAGCGGGAGATCGGGGGAGCAGTTCTTC | CASSLVDSGRSGEQFF
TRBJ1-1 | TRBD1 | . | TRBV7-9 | TGTGCCAGCAGCTTAGTGGAGGGGGCAGGTACTGAAGCTTTCTTT | CASSLVEGAGTEAFF
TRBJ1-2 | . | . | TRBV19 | TGTGCCAGTAGTACCAGTGGAGTTAATGGCTACACCTTC | CASSTSGVNGYTF
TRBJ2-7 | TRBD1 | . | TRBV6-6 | TGTGCCAGCAGTCACCAAAAAACCGGGACAGTTTACTACGAGCAGTACTTC | CASSHQKTGTVYYEQYF
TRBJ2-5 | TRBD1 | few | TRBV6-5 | TGTGCCAGCAGACGAACCGGGACAGGGCAAGAGACCCAGTACTTC | CASRRTGTGQETQYF
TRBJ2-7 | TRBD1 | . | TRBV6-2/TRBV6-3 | TGTGCCAGCAGTTACGGGACAGGGGTTTCGCGCGAGCAGTACTTC | CASSYGTGVSREQYF
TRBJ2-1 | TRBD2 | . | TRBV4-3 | TGCGCCAGCAGCCACGCACTAGCGGGGGGGCGTGAGCAGTTCTTC | CASSHALAGGREQFF
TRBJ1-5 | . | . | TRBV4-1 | TGCGCCAGCAGCCAAGGCACTAACCTAAATCAGCCCCAGCATTTT | CASSQGTNLNQPQHF
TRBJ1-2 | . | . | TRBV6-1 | TGTGCCAGCAGTGAAATGGGGGGGGGCTACACCTTC | CASSEMGGGYTF
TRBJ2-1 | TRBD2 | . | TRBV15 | TGTGCCACCAGCAGAGAACTAGCGGGAGGGCCGTATGAGCAGTTCTTC | CATSRELAGGPYEQFF
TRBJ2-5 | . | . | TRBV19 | TGTGCCAGTAGTATCGGCTCAGGGGAAGAGACCCAGTACTTC | CASSIGSGEETQYF
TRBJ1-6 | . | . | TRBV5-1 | TGCGCCAGCAAGCCGCGGGGTGGGGATTACAATTCACCCCTCCACTTT | CASKPRGGDYNSPLHF
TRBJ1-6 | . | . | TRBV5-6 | TGTGCCAGCAGCTTAGAAGCGTCACCCCTCCACTTT | CASSLEASPLHF
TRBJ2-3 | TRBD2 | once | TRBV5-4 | TGTGCCAGCAGCTCGGGAGGGAACTCAAACATCGATACGCAGTATTTT | CASSSGGNSNIDTQYF
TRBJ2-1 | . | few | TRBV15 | TGTGCCACCAGCAGACCTCGACTAACCTCCTACAATGAGCAGTTCTTC | CATSRPRLTSYNEQFF
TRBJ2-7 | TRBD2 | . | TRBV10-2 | TGCGCCAGCAGTGAGAGGTTAGCGGGAGTTCCCTACGAGCAGTACTTC | CASSERLAGVPYEQYF
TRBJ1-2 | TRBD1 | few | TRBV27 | TGTGCCAGCAGCCCAGGGGGGATTAACTATGGCTACACCTTC | CASSPGGINYGYTF
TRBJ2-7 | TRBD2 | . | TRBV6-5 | TGTGCCAGCAGGGGGACTAGCCGGCGTGAGCAGTACTTC | CASRGTSRREQYF
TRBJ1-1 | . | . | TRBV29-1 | TGCAGCGTTCGGAGTGGGGCATTCACATTGAACACTGAAGCTTTCTTT | CSVRSGAFTLNTEAFF